This is a list of T cell receptor beta chains from one sample in a study of T cell repertoires in cytomegalovirus infection. One entry per CDR3 protein, called by TCRdb with MiXCR from the reads. The sample has a few hundred thousand distinct CDR3 sequences, 9% to 9.5% seen once. Sequencing was performed on PBMCs. The receptors were gathered from a human donor in good health (CMV status not recorded). Some clones in this sample may be carry-over from other donors' samples. The CDR3 runs from the conserved cysteine through the conserved F or W. The D gene is left open where the match is weak. Rows may omit the clone size; those that give it use once, few, many or a size class.

>few|TRBJ2-7|TRBV29-1|13|-
TGCAGCGTATCCAACACGAGGTCATACGAGCAGTACTTC
CSVSNTRSYEQYF
>-|TRBJ2-3|TRBV6-8|13|-
TGTGCCAGCACCCCCCTCTTTGGGGATACGCAGTATTTT
CASTPLFGDTQYF
>-|TRBJ2-5|TRBV6-5|13|-
TGTGCCAGCAGTTTAGGGCTCTGGGAGACCCAGTACTTC
CASSLGLWETQYF
>-|TRBJ2-7|TRBV5-1|14|-
TGCGCCAGCAGGGGCACGGGAGACTCCTACGAGCAGTACTTC
CASRGTGDSYEQYF
>-|TRBJ2-3|TRBV15|16|-
TGTGCCACCAGCAGAAACTCGGCGGCAAGCACAGATACGCAGTATTTT
CATSRNSAASTDTQYF
>many|TRBJ2-1|TRBV7-9|15|TRBD2
TGTGCCAGCAGCTGGCCACTAGCGGGAGGCCTTGAGCAGTTCTTC
CASSWPLAGGLEQFF
>-|TRBJ2-3|TRBV20-1|15|-
TGCAGTGCACCGAAAAGTACGGGGGCTAAAGATACGCAGTATTTT
CSAPKSTGAKDTQYF
>many|TRBJ1-3|TRBV7-2|16|TRBD1
TGTGCCAGCAGCTGGGACAGGGTGAACTCTGGAAACACCATATATTTT
CASSWDRVNSGNTIYF
>few|TRBJ1-2|TRBV20-1|13|-
TGCAGTGCTAGAGAAGGGTCTCGAAATGGCTACACCTTC
CSAREGSRNGYTF
>-|TRBJ2-7|TRBV6-6|17|-
TGTGCCAGCAAAAAAGGGAGTTATAAGGCAGAGACCTACGAGCAGTACTTC
CASKKGSYKAETYEQYF
>many|TRBJ2-3|TRBV7-9|15|-
TGTGCCAGCAGCTTAGTCCCTAGCGGCACAGATACGCAGTATTTT
CASSLVPSGTDTQYF
>few|TRBJ2-4|TRBV11-2|14|-
TGTGCCAGCAGCCCGCTAGGGGCCAAAAACATTCAGTACTTC
CASSPLGAKNIQYF